This T cell receptor beta chain derives from a study of T cell repertoires in cytomegalovirus infection. The overall study: CMV infection and matching HLA type were both indicated by public TCR beta signatures. Study conclusions and caveats: The response measured ex vivo was dominated by TCR beta clonotypes (HLA-C-restricted and CMV-specific).

This clonotype appeared many times. Its target is unknown. Germline V gene sequence: CDR1 SEHNR, CDR2 FQNEAQ (reference sequence). Between the trimmed V and J ends, which lost 8 bases and 4 bases, there was a span of 9 bases. This CDR3 is built from 12 residues. One entry per CDR3 protein, called by TCRdb with MiXCR from the reads. The table includes 700,000 to 950,000 distinct CDR3 sequences, approximately 30% detected once. The receptor was derived from a human donor in good health (CMV status not recorded). Some clones in this sample may be carry-over from other donors' samples. The source material was cultured CD8+ T cells from PBMCs, sampled from culture after CMV antigen stimulation. The V gene is TRBV7-9, the J gene TRBJ1-5; tentative D call: TRBD1 (5 bases). As DNA, the CDR3 is TGTGCCAGCGGGGGATTGAATCAGCCCCAGCATTTT. Encoded protein: CASGGLNQPQHF.